These T cell receptor beta chains were read from a single sample in a study of blood T cell repertoires in COVID-19. Only in-frame clones appear in the TCRdb table, and some are missing; sequencing was by immunoSEQ multiplex PCR. The repertoire holds about 310,000 clones, about nine tenths seen once, with over 9% in the top ten. Sample: PBMCs or T cells enriched from blood (not recorded which). The origin of the receptors is a woman between 40 and 50 years old who had recovered from COVID-19. CDR3s include the opening cysteine and the closing phenylalanine or tryptophan. A D gene is named only where the DNA matches it firmly. Clone size appears in some rows only: once, few, many, or a class for an expanded clone.

cdr3_nt | cdr3_aa | clone_size | d_call | j_call | v_call
TGTGCCAGCAGCATCACAGAGAATCAGCCCCAGCATTTT | CASSITENQPQHF | many | . | TRBJ1-5 | TRBV6-2/TRBV6-3
TGTGCCAGCAGGCGGGACAGGAGTACAGCAGGGACCCAGTACTTC | CASRRDRSTAGTQYF | . | TRBD1 | TRBJ2-5 | TRBV2
TGTGCCAGCAGCCAAATTCCCGGGACAGGGGACTACGAGCAGTACTTC | CASSQIPGTGDYEQYF | . | TRBD1 | TRBJ2-7 | TRBV4-2
TGTGCCAGCAGCTTAAGGGCAGGGCGAGTATACACTGAAGCTTTCTTT | CASSLRAGRVYTEAFF | . | . | TRBJ1-1 | TRBV7-2
TGTGCCAGCAGTTTATCAGGGGACTATGGCTACACCTTC | CASSLSGDYGYTF | once | . | TRBJ1-2 | TRBV27
TGTGCCAGCAGCGCTCGACTAGGCGCAAGAGCAGATACGCAGTATTTT | CASSARLGARADTQYF | . | . | TRBJ2-3 | TRBV5-4
TGTGCCAGCAGCCCTTCGCCCAGCTACGAGCAGTACTTC | CASSPSPSYEQYF | . | . | TRBJ2-7 | TRBV9
TGCGCCAGCAGCTACTCCGGACAGGGGCCAACCTACGAGCAGTACTTC | CASSYSGQGPTYEQYF | once | TRBD1 | TRBJ2-7 | TRBV5-1
TGTGCTAGCAGCTTAAGTGTGTCTAGCGGGGGGGAAGAGACCCAGTACTTC | CASSLSVSSGGEETQYF | few | TRBD2 | TRBJ2-5 | TRBV7-7
TGTGCCTGGAGTGTTAGCGGGAGTGCCCAAGAGACCCAGTACTTC | CAWSVSGSAQETQYF | . | TRBD2 | TRBJ2-5 | TRBV30
TGTGCCAGCTCACCGGACAGGAAGGGAGAAAAACTGTTTTTT | CASSPDRKGEKLFF | . | TRBD1 | TRBJ1-4 | TRBV18